The sequence of this T cell receptor (beta chain) was determined in a study of cytomegalovirus exposure and HLA in healthy donors. Study results and limitations: Certain sequence variants were highly shared and formed a cluster, and this cluster was likely a sequencing artifact. The availability of immune exposure information extended only to CMV serostatus. Rates of TCR association differed by HLA locus in a later analysis, with DRB1 highest and HLA-C lowest.

The CDR3 length is 16 residues. Germline-derived CDR1 and CDR2 are SNHLY and FYNNEI. Trimming at V came to 10 bases and at J to 2 bases, leaving 15 bases not matched to a gene. PCR used 60 Vbeta primers and 13 Jbeta primers. This table comes from immunoSEQ multiplex PCR, and its TCRdb copy is limited to in-frame clones, with some not included. The sample yields more than 110,000 clones, about 78% seen once. Note on this clone: Its antigen remains unknown.

The sample taken for sequencing was PBMCs. The V call is TRBV2, the J call TRBJ1-1, with 8 bases that match TRBD1. This TCR was sampled from a male donor in good health and CMV-seronegative. The CDR3 is CATMGIQGALNTEAFF. In DNA form, the CDR3 reads TGTGCCACCATGGGCATTCAGGGGGCCCTTAACACTGAAGCTTTCTTT.